Listed below are T cell receptor beta chains from one sample, sequenced in a study of T cell responses to AZD1222 COVID-19 vaccine. Using immunoSEQ multiplex PCR, the repertoire was profiled, and TCRdb retains in-frame clones only, with some absent. Among under 95,000 clones listed, roughly 88% were seen once. Sequenced here: peripheral blood, sampled 28 days after the second AZD1222 dose. The source of these receptors is an adult who received the AZD1222 COVID-19 vaccine. Each CDR3 is given with its conserved first and last residue. Fields, in order: J gene, V gene, CDR3 length, D gene, clone size, CDR3 DNA, CDR3 protein. A D gene is named only where the DNA matches it firmly. Expanded clones are given a class, and other clones once, few, many or no size at all.

>TRBJ2-7|TRBV6-1|14|-|-
TGTGCCAGCAGTGAAGGTTGGGCTCCCTACGAGCAGTACTTC
CASSEGWAPYEQYF
>TRBJ1-5|TRBV9|15|-|-
TGTGCCAGCAGCACCGACGTGGGGAGCGGTCAGCCCCAGCATTTT
CASSTDVGSGQPQHF
>TRBJ2-5|TRBV3-1/TRBV3-2|15|TRBD2|-
TGTGCCAGCAGCCACCTAGCGGGGGGAAAGGAGACCCAGTACTTC
CASSHLAGGKETQYF
>TRBJ2-4|TRBV6-4|14|-|-
TGTGCCAGCAGTGAGCACTCAGCCAAAAACATTCAGTACTTC
CASSEHSAKNIQYF
>TRBJ1-6|TRBV15|18|-|-
TGTGCCACCAGCATAACAGCGGCAGGGGCTTACTATAATTCACCCCTCCACTTT
CATSITAAGAYYNSPLHF
>TRBJ1-1|TRBV5-1|15|-|-
TGCGCCAGCAGCCTTACTGGGGCCGCCGCCACTGAAGCTTTCTTT
CASSLTGAAATEAFF
>TRBJ1-6|TRBV7-3|14|-|-
TGTGCCAGCAGCCTCCTAGGGGGGAATTCACCCCTCCACTTT
CASSLLGGNSPLHF
>TRBJ1-5|TRBV19|12|-|-
TGTGCCAGTAGCCTTGTAAATCAGCCCCAGCATTTT
CASSLVNQPQHF
>TRBJ1-2|TRBV15|15|-|-
TGTGCCACCAGCAGAGCGGTATCGGGGCGCTATGGCTACACCTTC
CATSRAVSGRYGYTF
>TRBJ2-3|TRBV6-5|15|TRBD2|-
TGTGCCAGCTCCTTAGCGGGGGGGTTCACAGATACGCAGTATTTT
CASSLAGGFTDTQYF
>TRBJ1-1|TRBV28|16|TRBD1|-
TGTGCCAGCAGTTCCATACCGGGACAGGGGAACACTGAAGCTTTCTTT
CASSSIPGQGNTEAFF
>TRBJ2-7|TRBV12-3/TRBV12-4|11|-|-
TGTGCCAGCAGGGCTACCTACGAGCAGTACTTC
CASRATYEQYF
>TRBJ2-5|TRBV5-4|13|TRBD1|-
TGTGCCAGCAGTCGGGACAGCCAAGAGACCCAGTACTTC
CASSRDSQETQYF
>TRBJ2-2|TRBV10-3|12|TRBD1|-
TGTGCCACCTACAGGGGGACCGGGGAGCTGTTTTTT
CATYRGTGELFF
>TRBJ2-1|TRBV6-5|13|TRBD2|-
TGTGCCAGCACCCAAGGGACTAACTATGAGCAGTTCTTC
CASTQGTNYEQFF
>TRBJ1-4|TRBV11-2|14|TRBD1|-
TGTGCCAGCAGCATATCAACAGGGGGCGAAAAACTGTTTTTT
CASSISTGGEKLFF
>TRBJ1-2|TRBV7-2|15|-|-
TGTGCCAGCAGCTTAGGGCGGGGGTATGACTATGGCTACACCTTC
CASSLGRGYDYGYTF
>TRBJ2-3|TRBV7-2|15|TRBD2|once
TGTGCCAGCAGCGCGCGGGGGGGCGACACAGATACGCAGTATTTT
CASSARGGDTDTQYF
>TRBJ1-1|TRBV7-2|16|TRBD1|-
TGTGCCAGCAGCTTACCCCGGACAGGGTTTGAGGGTGAAGCTTTCTTT
CASSLPRTGFEGEAFF
>TRBJ2-7|TRBV6-5|15|-|-
TGTGCCAGCAGTAGAACAGGTACCGGACCCTACGAGCAGTACTTC
CASSRTGTGPYEQYF
>TRBJ1-1|TRBV3-1/TRBV3-2|13|-|-
TGTGCCAGCAGCCAAGATTCCAGACTGAGAGCTTTCTTT
CASSQDSRLRAFF
>TRBJ1-1|TRBV29-1|10|-|-
TGCAGCGTTGGGTACCCTGAAGCTTTCTTT
CSVGYPEAFF
>TRBJ2-2|TRBV6-6|16|TRBD1|-
TGTGCCAGCACCCAACCCCCGGGACAGGGGGACGGGGAGCTGTTTTTT
CASTQPPGQGDGELFF
>TRBJ1-1|TRBV15|17|-|-
TGTGCCACCAGCAGAGGACATGGGGAGGGGGGGAACACTGAAGCTTTCTTT
CATSRGHGEGGNTEAFF
>TRBJ1-1|TRBV7-2|13|-|-
TGTGCCAGCCTTCGTGACAGGAACACTGAAGCTTTCTTT
CASLRDRNTEAFF